Listed below are T cell receptor beta chains from one sample, sequenced in a study of identifying expanded T cells in peripheral blood. Assay: immunoSEQ multiplex PCR; the TCRdb copy retains only in-frame clones and omits some. Of 91,000 or so clones listed, approximately 91% are singletons. The sample taken for sequencing was blood. These receptors originate from a person between 18 and 75 years old in good health. CDR3s include the opening cysteine and the closing phenylalanine or tryptophan. The order of the fields is J gene, V gene, D gene, clone size, CDR3 protein, CDR3 DNA. A D gene is named only where the DNA matches it firmly. The listing skips clone size in some rows; elsewhere it reads once, few, many or a size class.

TRBJ2-7 TRBV6-1 NA NA CASSEALSSTLLYEQYF TGTGCCAGCAGTGAAGCGTTGTCAAGTACGTTACTCTACGAGCAGTACTTC
TRBJ2-4 TRBV11-2 NA NA CASSSRLAKNIQYF TGTGCCAGCAGCTCGAGGTTAGCCAAAAACATTCAGTACTTC
TRBJ1-5 TRBV28 NA NA CASSPGGGTQPQHF TGTGCCAGCAGTCCTGGTGGAGGGACTCAGCCCCAGCATTTT
TRBJ2-7 TRBV5-4 NA NA CASSLWGTREYEQYF TGTGCCAGCAGCTTGTGGGGGACACGCGAATACGAGCAGTACTTC
TRBJ1-2 TRBV11-2 NA NA CASSSSGYGYTF TGTGCCAGCAGCTCCTCGGGCTATGGCTACACCTTC
TRBJ2-7 TRBV5-1 NA NA CASRQGARGAGVGEQYF TGCGCCAGCAGACAGGGGGCGCGAGGAGCGGGAGTGGGCGAGCAGTACTTC
TRBJ1-1 TRBV13 NA NA CASSSGRNTEAFF TGTGCCAGCAGCTCGGGAAGGAACACTGAAGCTTTCTTT
TRBJ2-7 TRBV10-3 NA NA CAISGTSRSYEQYF TGTGCCATCAGTGGTACTTCTCGCTCCTACGAGCAGTACTTC
TRBJ1-5 TRBV6-1 NA NA CASSAETTYQPQHF TGTGCCAGCAGTGCAGAAACTACATATCAGCCCCAGCATTTT
TRBJ1-1 TRBV30 TRBD1 NA CAWSVIQGATEAFF TGTGCCTGGAGTGTAATCCAGGGGGCAACTGAAGCTTTCTTT
TRBJ2-1 TRBV2 NA NA CASSEGVDNEQFF TGTGCCAGCAGTGAGGGGGTGGACAATGAGCAGTTCTTC
TRBJ2-3 TRBV6-7 TRBD2 NA CASSYSISSGGQNFTDTQYF TGTGCCAGCAGTTACTCTATTTCTAGCGGGGGTCAAAATTTCACAGATACGCAGTATTTT
TRBJ1-5 TRBV7-3 TRBD1 NA CASSSRDSINQPQHF TGTGCCAGCAGCTCCCGGGACAGCATCAATCAGCCCCAGCATTTT
TRBJ2-7 TRBV5-6 TRBD1 NA CASSSWDSSYEQYF TGTGCCAGCAGCTCTTGGGACAGCTCCTACGAGCAGTACTTC
TRBJ2-7 TRBV28 TRBD2 few CASSQLPGLAGVREQYF TGTGCCAGCAGCCAACTCCCGGGACTAGCGGGAGTCAGGGAGCAGTACTTC
TRBJ2-5 TRBV30 TRBD2 NA CAWSVGAGGGETQYF TGTGCCTGGAGTGTGGGAGCGGGAGGCGGAGAGACCCAGTACTTC
TRBJ1-3 TRBV28 TRBD1 NA CASSLPGQVIGDTIYF TGTGCCAGCAGTTTACCGGGACAGGTGATTGGGGACACCATATATTTT
TRBJ2-3 TRBV28 TRBD1 NA CASRGTGTGTDTQYF TGTGCCAGCAGGGGGACAGGGACGGGTACAGATACGCAGTATTTT
TRBJ2-3 TRBV9 TRBD1 NA CASSRGTGVTDTQYF TGTGCCAGCAGCAGGGGGACAGGAGTCACAGATACGCAGTATTTT
TRBJ2-3 TRBV5-1 NA NA CASSLFGSNTDTQYF TGCGCCAGCAGCTTGTTTGGGAGCAACACAGATACGCAGTATTTT
TRBJ2-7 TRBV2 NA NA CASSEAGYEQYF TGTGCCAGCAGTGAAGCTGGTTACGAGCAGTACTTC
TRBJ1-6 TRBV18 TRBD1 few CASSQGDRSNSPLHF TGTGCCAGCTCCCAGGGGGACAGGTCAAATTCACCCCTCCACTTT
TRBJ1-2 TRBV28 TRBD1 NA CASSFHGQANYGYTF TGTGCCAGCAGTTTTCATGGACAGGCTAACTATGGCTACACCTTC